Listed here is a single T cell receptor (beta chain). Its matching antigen is unknown. The assay was immunoSEQ multiplex PCR, and TCRdb's table has in-frame clones only and misses some. The table has approximately 210,000 clones, roughly 88% seen once. This specimen comes from a study of cytomegalovirus exposure and HLA in healthy donors. Regarding the study as a whole: Using the classifier, cytomegalovirus status was reportedly diagnosed with high specificity and sensitivity. According to the study, 160 or so TCR beta chains were cytomegalovirus-associated.

The CDR3 runs to 11 residues. Germline CDR1 and CDR2: SNHLY and FYNNEI. The V gene lost 3 bases and the J gene lost 7 bases, with 6 bases spanning the gap. This receptor was taken from a woman aged 18-30 years in good health and CMV-seronegative. Specimen: PBMCs. This chain connects TRBV2 to TRBJ1-1; no clear D. CDR3 residues: CASSDPFEAFF. CDR3 nucleotides: TGTGCCAGCAGTGACCCCTTTGAAGCTTTCTTT. The whole variable domain, filled in from reference TRBV2 and TRBJ1-1, reads EPEVTQTPSHQVTQMGQEVILRCVPISNHLYFYWYRQILGQKVEFLVSFYNNEISEKSEIFDDQFSVERPDGSNFTLKIRSTKLEDSAMYFCASSDPFEAFFGQGTRLTVV.